Each of the 3 T cell receptor beta chains below was sequenced from the same sample in a study of T-cell memory formation after mild COVID-19 (dated by TCRdb to the early 2020s). Libraries were built with 5' RACE. The listed sequencing device is Illumina NovaSeq 6000. TCRdb took the public reads, trimmed them with fastp at Q25, ran MiXCR for clone calling and kept in-frame beta chains. Each CDR3 protein appears once, grouped with its most common genes and DNA. Here the sample has 450,000 to 700,000 distinct CDR3 sequences; 18% occur a single time. The top ten hold 12% of the sample. The specimen was PBMCs or a T cell subset sorted from them (not recorded which). The receptors here all came from an adult woman who had mild COVID-19 (a few samples of this study predate the infection). The sample titles of this study are shuffled in the database, so cell type and time point are left out; the donor was told from shared clones.

This clonotype has only a few counts. The CDR3: CASSSRDRAEQYF. CDR3 bases: TGCGCCAGCAGCTCGAGGGACAGGGCCGAGCAGTACTTC. The genes are TRBV5-1 and TRBJ2-7; TRBD1 agrees at 9 bases. Germline CDR1 reads SGHRS; CDR2 reads YFSETQ. The CDR3 is 13 residues long. V shed 3 bases and J 6 bases; nucleotides not matched to a gene: 4.

In this sample, this clonotype turned up a few times. The chain combines TRBV7-9 with TRBJ2-5; D uncertain. Germline assignment: CDR1 SEHNR and CDR2 FQNEAQ (reference sequence). V gave up 3 bases and J gave up 7 bases, with 12 bases separating them. CDR3 length: 13 amino acids. The CDR3: CASSLERVRTQYF. The CDR3 region has the DNA TGTGCCAGCAGCTTGGAACGGGTTAGGACCCAGTACTTC.

V gene TRBV12-3 or TRBV12-4 combines with J gene TRBJ1-4; 7 bases fit TRBD1. Unmatched junction bases numbered 8, after V lost 5 bases and J lost 8 bases. The CDR3 contains 14 residues. CDR3 residues: CASSQPGQREKLFF. The DNA of the CDR3 is TGTGCCAGCAGTCAACCGGGACAGAGAGAAAAACTGTTTTTT.